The sequence of this TCR beta chain was determined in a study of cytomegalovirus exposure and HLA in healthy donors. 60 Vbeta and 13 Jbeta primers were used in PCR. TCRdb keeps only in-frame clones here, not all; method: immunoSEQ multiplex PCR. The sample has 150,000 to 200,000 clones, 80% seen once; the top ten hold around an eighth. A few counts support this clone. What it binds is unknown. Study results and caveats: One later analysis reportedly identified an Asian-associated ancestry cluster that showed fewer N-insertions than the roughly 670-donor mean.

Trimming stripped 1 base from V and 6 bases from J, with 16 bases between. Germline loops: CDR1 LGHNA, CDR2 YSLEER. The CDR3 covers 16 residues. The V gene is TRBV4-3, the J gene TRBJ1-5; tentative D call: TRBD1 (5 bases). The source is a woman aged 40 to 50 in good health and CMV-seronegative. The sequenced sample consisted of PBMCs. The CDR3 coding sequence is TGCGCCAGCAGCCAAGGGAGGGCGCAGGGTATTCAGCCCCAGCATTTT. Translated, it gives CASSQGRAQGIQPQHF.